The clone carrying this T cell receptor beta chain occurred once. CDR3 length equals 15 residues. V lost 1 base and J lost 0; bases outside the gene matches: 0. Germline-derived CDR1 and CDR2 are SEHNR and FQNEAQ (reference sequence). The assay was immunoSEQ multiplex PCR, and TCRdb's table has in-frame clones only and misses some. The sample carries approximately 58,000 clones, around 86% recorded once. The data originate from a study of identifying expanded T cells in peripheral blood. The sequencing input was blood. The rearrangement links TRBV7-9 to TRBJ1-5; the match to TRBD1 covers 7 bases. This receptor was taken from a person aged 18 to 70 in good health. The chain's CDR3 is CASSLEGASNQPQHF. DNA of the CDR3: TGTGCCAGCAGCTTAGAGGGGGCTAGCAATCAGCCCCAGCATTTT. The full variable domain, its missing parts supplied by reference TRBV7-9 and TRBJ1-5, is DTGVSQNPRHKITKRGQNVTFRCDPISEHNRLYWYRQTLGQGPEFLTYFQNEAQLEKSRLLSDRFSAERPKGSFSTLEIQRTEQGDSAMYLCASSLEGASNQPQHFGDGTRLSIL.